At least ten counts were recorded for the clone carrying this TCR beta chain. Its specificity is unknown. This sample is part of a study of early T cells in non-severe SARS-CoV-2 infection. V lost 4 bases and J 4 bases, leaving 22 bases between the germline ends. Germline values: CDR1 LNHDA, CDR2 SQIVND (reference sequence). The CDR3 is 17 residues long. Whole-study findings and limits: Anti-spike CD8 responses were favored by VDJdb matching, which missed private and CD4 specificities.

Individually, cDNA molecules had unique molecular identifiers attached to them. TCRdb re-analysed the 5' RACE reads in MiXCR, keeping a single row per CDR3 protein. The sample lists 25,000 to 30,000 distinct CDR3 sequences; roughly 9.7% were seen once. Sequencing input: whole blood. This TCR was sampled from an adult who was a healthcare worker with PCR-confirmed SARS-CoV-2 infection or an uninfected control (not recorded which). The chain is built from TRBV19 and TRBJ1-2; D unclear. The CDR3 region is CASSTLGGRTIFYGYTF. Written as DNA, the CDR3 is TGTGCCAGTAGTACCCTAGGAGGGCGGACTATCTTCTATGGCTACACCTTC.